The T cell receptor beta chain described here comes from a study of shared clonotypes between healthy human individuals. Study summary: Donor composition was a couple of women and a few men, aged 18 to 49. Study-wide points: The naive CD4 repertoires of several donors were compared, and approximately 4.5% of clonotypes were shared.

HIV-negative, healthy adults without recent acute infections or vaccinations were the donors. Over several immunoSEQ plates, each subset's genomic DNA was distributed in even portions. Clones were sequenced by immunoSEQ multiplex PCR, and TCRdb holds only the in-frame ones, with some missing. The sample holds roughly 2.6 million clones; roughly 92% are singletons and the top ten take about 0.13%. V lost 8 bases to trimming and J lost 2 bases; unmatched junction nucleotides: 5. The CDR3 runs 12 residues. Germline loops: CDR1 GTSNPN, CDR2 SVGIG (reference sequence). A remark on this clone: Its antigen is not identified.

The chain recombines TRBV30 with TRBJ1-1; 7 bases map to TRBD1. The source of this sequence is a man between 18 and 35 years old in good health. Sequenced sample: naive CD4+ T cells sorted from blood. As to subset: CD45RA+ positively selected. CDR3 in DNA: TGTGCCGGGGACAGACTTAACACTGAAGCTTTCTTT. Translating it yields CAGDRLNTEAFF.